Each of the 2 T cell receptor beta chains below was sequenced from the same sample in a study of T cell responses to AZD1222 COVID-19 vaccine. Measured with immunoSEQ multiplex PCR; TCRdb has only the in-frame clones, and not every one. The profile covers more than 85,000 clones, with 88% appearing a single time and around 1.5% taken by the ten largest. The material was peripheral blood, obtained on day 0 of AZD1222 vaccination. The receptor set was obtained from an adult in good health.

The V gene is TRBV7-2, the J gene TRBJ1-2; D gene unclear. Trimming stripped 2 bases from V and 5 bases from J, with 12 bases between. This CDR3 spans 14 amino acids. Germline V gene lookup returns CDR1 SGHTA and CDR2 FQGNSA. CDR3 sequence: CASSLPRTGYGYTF. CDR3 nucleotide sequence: TGTGCCAGCAGCTTACCCCGGACCGGGTATGGCTACACCTTC.

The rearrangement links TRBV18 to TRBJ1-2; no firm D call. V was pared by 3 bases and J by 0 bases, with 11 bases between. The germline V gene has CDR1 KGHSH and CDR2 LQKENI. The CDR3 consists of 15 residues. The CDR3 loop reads CASSPPVRTNYGYTF. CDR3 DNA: TGTGCCAGCTCACCCCCTGTCCGGACTAACTATGGCTACACCTTC.